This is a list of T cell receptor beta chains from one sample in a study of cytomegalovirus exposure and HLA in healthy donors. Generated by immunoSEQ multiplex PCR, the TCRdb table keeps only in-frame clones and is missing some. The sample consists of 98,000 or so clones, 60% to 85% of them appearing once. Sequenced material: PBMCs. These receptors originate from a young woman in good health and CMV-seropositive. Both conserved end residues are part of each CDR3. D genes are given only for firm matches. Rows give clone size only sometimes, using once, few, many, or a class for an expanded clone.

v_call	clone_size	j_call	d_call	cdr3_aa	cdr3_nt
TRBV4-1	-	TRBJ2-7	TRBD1	CASSQEGLGQNDEQYF	TGCGCCAGCAGCCAAGAGGGGTTGGGACAGAATGACGAGCAGTACTTC
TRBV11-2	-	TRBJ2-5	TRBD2	CASSLSSGAQETQYF	TGTGCCAGCAGCTTATCTAGCGGGGCCCAAGAGACCCAGTACTTC
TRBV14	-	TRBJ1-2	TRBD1	CASSVTGGFYGYTF	TGTGCCAGCAGCGTGACAGGGGGCTTCTATGGCTACACCTTC
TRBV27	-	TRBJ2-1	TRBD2	CASSLGLGLAGNNEQFF	TGTGCCAGCAGTTTAGGATTGGGGCTAGCGGGAAACAATGAGCAGTTCTTC
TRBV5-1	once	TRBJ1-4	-	CASSLALNEKLFF	TGCGCCAGCAGCTTGGCCCTAAATGAAAAACTGTTTTTT
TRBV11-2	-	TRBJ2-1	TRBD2	CASSLLAGSYNEQFF	TGTGCCAGCAGCCTCCTAGCGGGCTCCTACAATGAGCAGTTCTTC
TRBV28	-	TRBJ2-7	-	CASFGGANSYEQYF	TGTGCCAGCTTCGGCGGGGCAAACTCCTACGAGCAGTACTTC
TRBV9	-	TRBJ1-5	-	CASSLDSGPQHF	TGTGCCAGCAGCCTAGATAGCGGGCCCCAGCATTTT
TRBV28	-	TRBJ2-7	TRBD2	CASRPLAGGSYEQYF	TGTGCCAGCAGACCTCTAGCGGGAGGCTCCTACGAGCAGTACTTC
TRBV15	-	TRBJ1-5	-	CATSRTGPDQPQHF	TGTGCCACCAGCAGAACAGGGCCGGATCAGCCCCAGCATTTT
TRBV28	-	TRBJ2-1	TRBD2	CASSLVAGSSYNEQFF	TGTGCCAGCAGTTTGGTAGCGGGAAGCTCCTACAATGAGCAGTTCTTC
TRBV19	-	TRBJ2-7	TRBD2	CASSSSSGGPYEQYF	TGTGCCAGTAGTTCTTCTAGCGGAGGGCCCTACGAGCAGTACTTC
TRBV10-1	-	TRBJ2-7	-	CASSESEDSSYEQYF	TGCGCCAGCAGTGAGTCCGAGGACAGCTCCTACGAGCAGTACTTC
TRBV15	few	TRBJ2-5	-	CATRITGMGETQYF	TGTGCCACCAGGATTACAGGGATGGGGGAGACCCAGTACTTC
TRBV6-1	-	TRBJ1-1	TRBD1	CASQGAWTNTEAFF	TGTGCCAGCCAGGGGGCGTGGACGAACACTGAAGCTTTCTTT
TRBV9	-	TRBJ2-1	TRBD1	CASSAPAGTGKFNEQFF	TGTGCCAGCAGCGCCCCAGCCGGGACAGGGAAATTCAATGAGCAGTTCTTC
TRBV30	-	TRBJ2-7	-	CAWSGDLRGSYEQYF	TGTGCCTGGAGCGGAGACCTCAGGGGTTCCTACGAGCAGTACTTC
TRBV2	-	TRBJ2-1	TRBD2	CAMAGLAVHNEQFF	TGTGCCATGGCGGGACTAGCGGTACACAATGAGCAGTTCTTC
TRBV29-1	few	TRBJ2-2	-	CSVEDVSGTGELFF	TGCAGCGTTGAAGATGTTTCGGGAACCGGGGAGCTGTTTTTT
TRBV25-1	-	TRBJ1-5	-	CASSDSQSNQPQHF	TGTGCCAGCAGTGATTCCCAGTCCAATCAGCCCCAGCATTTT
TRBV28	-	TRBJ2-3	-	CASSPFVLSHAGPDTQYF	TGTGCCAGCAGCCCATTCGTACTGAGCCACGCGGGCCCAGATACGCAGTATTTT
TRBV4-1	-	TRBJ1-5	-	CASSQERQSNQPQHF	TGCGCCAGCAGCCAAGAGAGACAGTCCAATCAGCCCCAGCATTTT
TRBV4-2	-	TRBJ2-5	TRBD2	CASSQDLAGAKETQYF	TGTGCCAGCAGCCAAGATTTAGCGGGAGCAAAAGAGACCCAGTACTTC
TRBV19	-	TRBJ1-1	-	CASSTPTAGKEAFF	TGTGCCAGCAGCACCCCGACCGCGGGGAAAGAAGCTTTCTTT
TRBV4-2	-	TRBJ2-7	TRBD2	CASSQETGLSGRVLGAHEQYF	TGTGCCAGCAGCCAAGAAACAGGACTTAGCGGGAGGGTTTTAGGGGCCCACGAGCAGTACTTC